The clone carrying this T cell receptor (beta chain) has just one count. The record originates from a study of blood T cell repertoires in COVID-19. Study information: Both acute and convalescent COVID-19 samples were obtained from the United States, Italy and Spain. Sources were T cells, B-cell-depleted T cells, or PBMCs; the material itself was cDNA or gDNA.

Per germline, CDR1 MNHNS and CDR2 SASEGT. Unmatched junction bases numbered 14, after V lost 0 bases and J lost 5 bases. CDR3 length equals 18 residues. Per the authors' pipeline: Estimation of nucleated cell counts relied on the amplification of reference gene primers. Generated by immunoSEQ multiplex PCR, the TCRdb table keeps only in-frame clones and is missing some. V and J calls and clone size follow that table, whereas D and trimming were derived from the DNA. The repertoire includes under 250,000 clones, approximately 85% of them detected once, and roughly 4% sits in the top ten. The origin of this receptor is a man aged 50 to 59 with acute or convalescent COVID-19. The sequencing sample was made of peripheral blood. The chain has TRBV6-1 and TRBJ1-2, with 8 bases aligning to TRBD1. CDR3 loop: CASSEAYLGTGVRYGYTF. The CDR3 coding sequence is TGTGCCAGCAGTGAAGCGTACCTCGGGACAGGAGTTAGGTATGGCTACACCTTC.